Given below is one T cell receptor beta chain in context. It has no known antigen specificity. Base-call qualities are not available, and no considerably larger clone is one nucleotide away. Library method: the immunoSEQ multiplex PCR assay. For TCR sequencing, RNA was extracted from every sample and reverse transcribed into cDNA to serve as template. First-strand cDNA was synthesized using SuperScript III with a 2:1 mix of oligo-dT and random hexamers. A synthetic immune receptor repertoire was used to assess amplification bias, and residual bias was removed computationally. The study's own analysis went as follows. After raw reads were preprocessed to remove errors, the CDR3 was defined following IMGT conventions as running from the conserved cysteine to phenylalanine. Clonality was computed as 1 minus the Shannon entropy, with the entropy normalized by log2 of the number of productive unique TCRs. Scalp TCRbeta sequences were cross-referenced with sorted blood CD4 and CD8 repertoires so that the CD4 or CD8 identity of scalp clones could be inferred. Not all clones reach the TCRdb copy of this immuneACCESS table, which keeps in-frame sequences only. Checked studies attribute under half of the gap to unresolved V genes and leave the rest unexplained. The V and J calls and clone size were taken over from that table, and D and trimming were inferred from the DNA. This sample is represented by around 86,000 clones; about 71% of them were singletons. The leading ten clones occupy approximately 15% of the sample.

CDR1 and CDR2 were assigned from the germline V gene as SQVTM and ANQGSEA. V has 8 bases trimmed and J has 8 bases trimmed; junction bases matching no gene number 9. The CDR3 goes from the cysteine to the phenylalanine over 13 residues. Of the read, only the CDR3 DNA is kept; its 39 bases are in frame from base 1. This specimen's treatment or condition label, per the study, means: oral pan-JAK inhibitor, 5-10 mg twice daily. Lesional scalp punch biopsies and peripheral blood were obtained from alopecia areata patients. PBMCs were separated by density centrifugation and stained for CD3, CD4 and CD8, after which CD4+ and CD8+ T cells were sorted on a FACSAria. These data originate in a study of CD8+ T cells in alopecia areata (dated by TCRdb to between 2017 and 2018). General notes on the study: The treated patients took part in an open-label pilot trial in which moderate-to-severe alopecia areata was treated with oral tofacitinib at 5 to 10 mg twice daily. Patients received tofacitinib for 6 to 18 months and were then followed off drug for 6 months to check for delayed response and recurrence. The SALT score, which quantifies the percentage of affected scalp surface area, was used to measure disease severity in treated patients. High-throughput TCRbeta sequencing was used to examine T cell clonal expansion in alopecia areata in both the C3H/HeJ mouse model and human patients. On the human side, TCRbeta sequencing was run on scalp tissue and on sorted CD4+ and CD8+ peripheral blood T cells from healthy controls and from alopecia areata patients with either patchy or totalis/universalis disease. Patients on tofacitinib were biopsied at baseline and after 4 and 24 weeks of treatment, and several of the patients also had a later scalp biopsy. Scalp clonality was compared among normal scalp (n=4), patchy alopecia areata scalp (n=8), and alopecia totalis/universalis scalp (n=8). RNA was extracted with the PAXgene miRNA kit for fixed scalp, the miRNeasy kit for PBMCs, and the RNeasy kit for mouse skin. Amplification of TCRbeta CDR3 regions was done by immunoSEQ multiplex PCR using 35 Vbeta forward primers and 13 Jbeta reverse primers.

Overall results and qualifications from the work: During tofacitinib treatment, many expanded lesional clones remained in scalp and blood, and this persistence may partly explain relapse after treatment is stopped. Unlike mouse skin, where gammadelta T cells dominate, normal human skin contains resident alphabeta T cells that get sequenced too, which complicates analysis of the scalp TCR repertoire. Because the treated cohort was small and had just a single nonresponder, larger studies are needed to establish links between baseline CD8+ expansion and response. Shared TCR sequences between patients were less evident than in mice, which may be partly attributable to HLA diversity in the patient population. Scalp clonality and the number of expanded CD8+ clones among the top 100 scalp clones were significantly decreased by tofacitinib. Lesional scalp, especially in alopecia totalis/universalis, showed higher clonality and more expanded CD8+ clones than normal scalp, suggesting antigenic drive.

The sequence is built from TRBV29-1 and TRBJ1-3; the central 10 bases match TRBD1. The source material was CD8+ T cells sorted from blood, sampled between weeks 43 and 45, from a patient treated with tofacitinib. The receptor was isolated from a human donor with alopecia areata. This receptor carries the CDR3 CSFRTGGEDTIYF. The sequence in DNA is TGCAGCTTCCGGACAGGGGGTGAGGACACCATATATTTT.